The 11 T cell receptor beta chains below all came from one sample that was sequenced in a study of T cells in Graves' hyperthyroidism and ophthalmopathy. There were TCR beta CDR3 regions amplified from RNA transcripts. First-round RT-PCR targeting the TCR CDR3 was performed with the HTBI primer set. In TCRdb, the multiplex PCR reads were re-called with MiXCR into one record per CDR3 protein. The sample comprises about 52,000 distinct CDR3 sequences, approximately 48% of which are singletons, and 8% to 10% rests with the top ten. Sequenced material: blood. The receptor source for this set is a woman aged 45 to 65 with Graves' ophthalmopathy.

As to this clonotype: A much larger clone differs from this one at a single base, so this may be a read error. V is TRBV7-6 and J is TRBJ2-7, with D tentatively TRBD1 or TRBD2 (6 bases each). The CDR3 sequence is 15 residues long. The germline V and J ends were trimmed by 6 bases and 3 bases, with 18 bases remaining between them. In germline, CDR1 is SGHVS, CDR2 FNYEAQ. CDR3 coding DNA: TGTGCCAGCAGTTCTACGGGGGCCCTGAACTACGAGCAGTACTTC. Amino acids: CASSSTGALNYEQYF.

The J gene is TRBJ2-5, the V gene TRBV15; tentative D call: TRBD2 (5 bases). Germline CDR1 is LNHNV and CDR2 is YYDKDF (reference sequence). Between the trimmed V and J ends, which lost 2 bases and 1 base, there was a span of 23 bases. The CDR3 covers 19 residues. The CDR3 DNA reads TGTGCCACCAGCAGAAAGACCCAGGCCCGGAGGTACAGCCAAGAGACCCAGTACTTC. Amino acids: CATSRKTQARRYSQETQYF.

By frequency in the sample, this clonotype is medium-sized. The rearrangement uses TRBV7-9 and TRBJ2-5; 8 positions match TRBD2. Germline loops: CDR1 SEHNR, CDR2 FQNEAQ (reference sequence). J lost 3 bases, V lost 6 bases, and 15 bases had no gene match. The CDR3 is 17 residues long. This CDR3 reads CASSQAFSGVNKETQYF. In DNA form, the CDR3 reads TGTGCCAGCAGTCAAGCTTTTAGCGGGGTAAACAAAGAGACCCAGTACTTC.

J is TRBJ2-4 and V is TRBV5-4, with 7 bases matching TRBD1. CDR1 and CDR2 from the germline V gene are SGHNT and YYREEE (reference sequence). The CDR3 covers 16 residues. V shed 4 bases and J 3 bases; nucleotides not matched to a gene: 10. CDR3 nucleotides: TGTGCCAGCAGCCGGGACAGCTTCTATGGCAAAAACATTCAGTACTTC. It is translated as CASSRDSFYGKNIQYF.

This clonotype was detected ten times or more. The rearrangement joins TRBV10-3 to TRBJ1-4; 8 nucleotides align to TRBD1. CDR1 is ENHRY, CDR2 SYGVKD, per germline. J was trimmed by 2 bases and V by 9 bases; bases with no gene match: 2. This CDR3 contains 13 residues. CDR3 sequence (DNA): TGTGCCATACAGGGGGGGACTAATGAAAAACTGTTTTTT. Its translation is CAIQGGTNEKLFF.

Worth noting for this clonotype: One base away lies a much larger clone, so this may be a sequencing read error. This chain links TRBV6-1 with TRBJ2-1; weak D call: TRBD1 (6 bases). Germline V lookup: CDR1 MNHNS, CDR2 SASEGT. This CDR3 has 13 residues. CDR3 amino acids: CGTARGPYNEQFF. CDR3 nucleotides: TGTGGCACCGCCAGGGGCCCCTACAATGAGCAGTTCTTC.

The chain joins TRBV7-3 to TRBJ2-5; 8 bases align to TRBD2. The germline V gene encodes CDR1 SGHTA and CDR2 FQGTGA. Germline trimming cut 3 bases from V and 0 bases from J; bases unmatched to any gene: 6. CDR3 size: 16 residues. The CDR3 DNA reads TGTGCCAGCAGCTTTGTCGGCGGGGGGTACCAAGAGACCCAGTACTTC. Its protein is CASSFVGGGYQETQYF.

This chain links TRBV9 with TRBJ1-3; TRBD1 is a possible D gene (5 bases). The CDR3 extends over 14 amino acids. Trimming pared 3 bases from V and 1 base from J, leaving 8 bases between. The germline CDR1 and CDR2 sequences are SGDLS and YYNGEE. This CDR3 is CASSDDSSGNTIYF. CDR3 nucleotides: TGTGCCAGCAGCGACGACAGTTCTGGAAACACCATATATTTT. Combining the CDR3 with reference TRBV9 and TRBJ1-3 gives the whole variable domain DSGVTQTPKHLITATGQRVTLRCSPRSGDLSVYWYQQSLDQGLQFLIQYYNGEERAKGNILERFSAQQFPDLHSELNLSSLELGDSALYFCASSDDSSGNTIYFGEGSWLTVV.

This sequence joins TRBV7-9 and TRBJ2-3; perhaps TRBD2 as D (5 bases). Trimming removed 4 bases at V and 5 bases at J, with 13 bases between. Germline CDR1 SEHNR, CDR2 FQNEAQ (reference sequence). The CDR3 length is 14 residues. CDR3 sequence (DNA): TGTGCCAGCAGCTGGTCGGGGTGGAAAGATACGCAGTATTTT. This codes for CASSWSGWKDTQYF.

The chain employs TRBV5-6 and TRBJ2-3; D is tentatively TRBD1 or TRBD2 (6 bases each). Germline CDR1 reads SGHDT; CDR2 reads YYEEEE. V dropped 7 bases and J dropped 4 bases, with 13 bases sitting between them. The CDR3 spans 13 residues. CDR3 bases: TGTGCCAGCGAAGGGGGGAGCCCAGATACGCAGTATTTT. Amino acid sequence: CASEGGSPDTQYF.

V is TRBV10-3 and J is TRBJ2-7; TRBD1 might be the D (7 bases). CDR1 is ENHRY and CDR2 is SYGVKD in the germline V gene. CDR3 length: 15 amino acids. V lost 10 bases and J 2 bases, leaving 21 bases between the germline ends. Here the CDR3 reads CATGDRYRVPYEQYF. As DNA, the CDR3 is TGTGCCACGGGGGACAGATATAGAGTCCCCTACGAGCAGTACTTC.